Each of the 10 T cell receptor beta chains below was sequenced from the same sample in a study of response to subunit inactivated influenza vaccine. TCRdb independently ran MiXCR on the RT-PCR reads; one entry per CDR3 protein. This table has about 520,000 distinct CDR3 sequences, about 7.2% appearing once. The sample in question was PBMCs from blood, obtained less than 30 months after vaccination. The source is a man between 50 and 70 years old who received an inactivated influenza vaccine.

This clonotype was seen repeatedly, ten times or more. J is TRBJ2-3 and V is TRBV5-1; D is unclear. The germline V gene encodes CDR1 SGHRS and CDR2 YFSETQ. The CDR3 sequence is 16 residues long. V dropped 0 bases and J dropped 2 bases, with 13 bases sitting between them. This CDR3 is CASSLGQPYATDTQYF. The CDR3, as DNA: TGCGCCAGCAGCTTGGGACAACCGTACGCCACAGATACGCAGTATTTT. Full variable domain (remainder filled in from reference TRBV5-1 and TRBJ2-3): KAGVTQTPRYLIKTRGQQVTLSCSPISGHRSVSWYQQTPGQGLQFLFEYFSETQRNKGNFPGRFSGRQFSNSRSEMNVSTLELGDSALYLCASSLGQPYATDTQYFGPGTRLTVL.

This clonotype appeared many times. V and J are TRBV12-3 or TRBV12-4 and TRBJ1-1; 8 bases line up with TRBD1. V shed 6 bases and J 7 bases; nucleotides not matched to a gene: 7. The CDR3 totals 13 residues. CDR3 in DNA: TGTGCCAGCAGATGGACAGGGCTAGATGAAGCTTTCTTT. Translation: CASRWTGLDEAFF.

The chain joins TRBV3-1 to TRBJ2-3; no clear D. This CDR3 comprises 17 residues. V was trimmed by 0 bases and J by 3 bases, leaving 16 bases between them. Per the germline V gene, CDR1 is LGHDT and CDR2 is YNNKEL (reference sequence). The CDR3 region has the DNA TGTGCCAGCAGCCAAGATCCGGCAGTGGTAGTGACAGATACGCAGTATTTT. Translation: CASSQDPAVVVTDTQYF.

CDR3 nucleotide sequence: TGCAGCGTTGATGGTTGGACTAGCGGGAGAGGGGCCCGAGATACGCAGTATTTT. Residues: CSVDGWTSGRGARDTQYF. This rearrangement joins TRBV29-1 to TRBJ2-3, with 13 bases lining up with TRBD2. Germline V gene data show CDR1 as SQVTM and CDR2 as ANQGSEA. Germline trimming cut 3 bases from V and 5 bases from J; bases unmatched to any gene: 14. The length of the CDR3 is 18 residues.

This clonotype was recorded many times. This chain joins TRBV6-1 and TRBJ2-6; no reliable D call. V was trimmed by 3 bases and J by 1 base, leaving 4 bases between them. Germline V gene data show CDR1 as MNHNS and CDR2 as SASEGT. The CDR3 runs 14 residues. CDR3 bases: TGTGCCAGCAGTGAGAATTCTGGGGCCAACGTCCTGACTTTC. Protein: CASSENSGANVLTF.

This clonotype occurred many times. The V and J genes are TRBV4-3 and TRBJ2-7; unclear D gene. V lost 6 bases and J 3 bases, leaving 12 bases between the germline ends. CDR1 is LGHNA and CDR2 is YSLEER in the germline V gene. The CDR3 runs to 13 residues. The CDR3: CASSPNQFYEQYF. Written as DNA, the CDR3 is TGCGCCAGCAGTCCAAACCAATTCTACGAGCAGTACTTC.

Ten or more counts support this clonotype. The chain links TRBV7-2 to TRBJ2-1, with D possibly being TRBD2 (5 bases). The CDR3 loop spans 13 amino acids. CDR1 and CDR2 from the germline V gene are SGHTA and FQGNSA. The V end lost 9 bases, the J end lost 5 bases, and 14 bases lay between the germline ends. The CDR3 loop is CASKLGPNNEQFF. Here the CDR3 DNA reads TGTGCCAGTAAACTAGGGCCGAACAATGAGCAGTTCTTC.

Ten or more counts support this clonotype. This sequence joins TRBV7-2 and TRBJ2-1, with a weak D call TRBD1 (5 bases). The V end lost 5 bases, the J end lost 3 bases, and 17 bases lay between the germline ends. The CDR3 totals 16 residues. Germline lookup yields CDR1 SGHTA and CDR2 FQGNSA. CDR3 sequence reads: CASSPFRQINYNEQFF. In DNA, the CDR3 is TGTGCCAGCAGCCCTTTCCGACAGATCAACTACAATGAGCAGTTCTTC.

Remarks on this clonotype: This may come from a read error, since a much larger clone is one base off. The V gene is TRBV6-1, the J gene TRBJ1-1; D remains unclear. The V end lost 8 bases, the J end lost 1 base, and 14 bases lay between the germline ends. Germline V CDR1 and CDR2: MNHNS, SASEGT. CDR3 length equals 14 residues. DNA of the CDR3: TGTGCCAGCCTTCCTGGAGCGACGAACACTGAAGCTTTCTTT. This encodes CASLPGATNTEAFF.

The chain uses TRBV4-1 and TRBJ1-5, with D uncertain. From germline, CDR1 is MGHRA and CDR2 YSYEKL. The CDR3 consists of 15 residues. Between the trimmed V and J ends, which lost 1 base and 3 bases, there was a span of 10 bases. CDR3 nucleotides: TGCGCCAGCAGCCAAGTCGGCACACACAATCAGCCCCAGCATTTT. Protein sequence: CASSQVGTHNQPQHF.